This TCR beta chain was sequenced for a study of blood T cell repertoires in COVID-19. The V and J ends lost 2 bases and 1 base respectively, with 7 bases between them. The germline CDR1 and CDR2 sequences are SQVTM and ANQGSEA. The CDR3 spans 13 residues. The repertoire was sequenced with immunoSEQ multiplex PCR; TCRdb's copy has only in-frame clones and lacks some. Among 300,000 to 350,000 clones listed, 88% were seen once. This clone occurred once. This chain joins TRBV29-1 and TRBJ2-3, with a weak D call TRBD1 (6 bases). The sequence derives from a woman between 65 and 79 years old with COVID-19, enrolled during active disease. The specimen sequenced was peripheral blood. CDR3 loop: CSVERQGTDTQYF. The CDR3 DNA follows: TGCAGCGTTGAACGACAGGGCACAGATACGCAGTATTTT.